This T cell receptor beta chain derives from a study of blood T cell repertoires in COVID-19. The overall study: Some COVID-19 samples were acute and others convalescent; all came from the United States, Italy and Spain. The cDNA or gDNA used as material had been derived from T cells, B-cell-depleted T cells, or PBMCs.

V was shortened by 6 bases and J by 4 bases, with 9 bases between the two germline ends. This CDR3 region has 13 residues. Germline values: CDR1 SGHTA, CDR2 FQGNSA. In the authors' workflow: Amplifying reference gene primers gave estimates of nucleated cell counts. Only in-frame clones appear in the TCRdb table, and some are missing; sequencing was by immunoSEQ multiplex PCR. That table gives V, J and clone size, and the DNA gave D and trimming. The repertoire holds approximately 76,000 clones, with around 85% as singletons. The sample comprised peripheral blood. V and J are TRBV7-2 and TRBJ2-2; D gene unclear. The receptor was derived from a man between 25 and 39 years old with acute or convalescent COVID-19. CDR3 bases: TGTGCCAGCAGACCGAGGTTCACCGGGGAGCTGTTTTTT. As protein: CASRPRFTGELFF.